This entry lists 18 T cell receptor beta chains sequenced from one sample in a study of cytomegalovirus exposure and HLA in healthy donors. Clones were sequenced by immunoSEQ multiplex PCR, and TCRdb holds only the in-frame ones, with some missing. This table holds under 250,000 clones, less than 85% found once. The sequencing sample was made of PBMCs. These receptor sequences come from a woman under 30 in good health and CMV-seronegative.

The V and J genes are TRBV29-1 and TRBJ2-5, with a possible D match to TRBD2 (6 bases). Germline CDR1 is SQVTM and CDR2 is ANQGSEA. CDR3 length equals 12 residues. Deletions cut 3 bases from V and 5 bases from J, with 10 bases between. CDR3 nucleotide sequence: TGCAGCGTTGAGGAGGGCGGGGAGACCCAGTACTTC. Residues: CSVEEGGETQYF.

The chain joins TRBV1 to TRBJ2-2; the table gives TRBD2 as D, unverified against the DNA. TRBV1 constitutes a pseudogene. The CDR3 consists of 17 residues. The CDR3 DNA follows: TGCACCAGCAGCCAGGCCCGGCGCGGGAGGGCCCCCGGGGAGCTGTTTTTT. Protein: CTSSQARRGRAPGELFF.

The chain employs TRBV29-1 and TRBJ1-3; D is undetermined. This CDR3 has 14 amino acids. Germline loops: CDR1 SQVTM, CDR2 ANQGSEA. V dropped 3 bases and J dropped 0 bases, with 9 bases sitting between them. Here the CDR3 DNA reads TGCAGCGTTGAGAGGATAAACTCTGGAAACACCATATATTTT. It encodes CSVERINSGNTIYF.

This clone was detected only once. J is TRBJ2-2 and V is TRBV4-1; 14 nucleotides align to TRBD2. J gave up 4 bases and V 4 bases, and 5 bases lay outside the gene matches. Germline V gene sequence: CDR1 MGHRA, CDR2 YSYEKL. The CDR3 contains 17 residues. The CDR3 is CASSRLGLAGGTGELFF. CDR3 DNA sequence: TGCGCCAGCAGCCGGCTAGGACTAGCGGGAGGCACCGGGGAGCTGTTTTTT.

This rearrangement joins TRBV28 to TRBJ2-7; no reliable D call. V was shortened by 5 bases and J by 5 bases, with 13 bases between the two germline ends. The CDR3 runs to 13 residues. Germline V gene data show CDR1 as MDHEN and CDR2 as SYDVKM. CDR3 coding DNA: TGTGCCAGCAGTGCCAACCACCTAGACGAGCAGTACTTC. Translating gives CASSANHLDEQYF.

V gene TRBV5-1 combines with J gene TRBJ1-4, with 9 positions matching TRBD1. With V trimmed by 3 bases and J by 13 bases, 19 bases remained unmatched. The CDR3 covers 17 residues. The germline V gene encodes CDR1 SGHRS and CDR2 YFSETQ. The CDR3 DNA reads TGCGCCAGCAGCTCGGCTGTCTTGGGACAGGGTAACCAGCCACTGTTTTTT. It translates to CASSSAVLGQGNQPLFF.

This chain joins TRBV27 and TRBJ2-2; D possibly corresponds to TRBD1 (6 bases). Germline CDR1 and CDR2: MNHEY and SMNVEV (reference sequence). With 3 bases removed from V and 6 bases from J, the gap between germline ends came to 11 bases. The CDR3 totals 14 residues. CDR3: CASSLNRVPGELFF. The CDR3 coding sequence is TGTGCCAGCAGTTTGAACAGGGTACCCGGGGAGCTGTTTTTT.

This clone turned up a few times. This sequence joins TRBV5-1 and TRBJ2-7, with TRBD2 matching 8 bases. The CDR3 consists of 14 residues. J lost 2 bases, V lost 5 bases, and 6 bases had no gene match. Germline V gives CDR1 SGHRS, CDR2 YFSETQ. DNA of the CDR3: TGCGCCAGCAGACAGCGGGGGTCAACCTACGAGCAGTACTTC. It translates to CASRQRGSTYEQYF.

This rearrangement joins TRBV18 to TRBJ2-6; 7 nucleotides line up with TRBD1. V shed 3 bases, J shed 0 bases, and the junction held 5 bases outside the gene matches. Germline assignment: CDR1 KGHSH and CDR2 LQKENI. CDR3 length: 17 amino acids. The DNA of the CDR3 is TGTGCCAGCTCACCGCGACAGGGAGACTCTGGGGCCAACGTCCTGACTTTC. Encoded protein: CASSPRQGDSGANVLTF. Using reference TRBV18 and TRBJ2-6 for the parts outside the CDR3, the full variable domain is NAGVMQNPRHLVRRRGQEARLRCSPMKGHSHVYWYRQLPEEGLKFMVYLQKENIIDESGMPKERFSAEFPKEGPSILRIQQVVRGDSAAYFCASSPRQGDSGANVLTFGAGSRLTVL.

V usage is TRBV10-3 and J usage is TRBJ2-4; 10 bases align to TRBD2. The CDR3 is 14 amino acids. Trimming cost V 0 bases and J 7 bases; bases outside gene matches: 0. In germline, CDR1 is ENHRY, CDR2 SYGVKD. The CDR3 loop is CAISESLAGNIQYF. The CDR3, as DNA: TGTGCCATCAGTGAGTCACTAGCGGGGAACATTCAGTACTTC.

The CDR3 bases are TGCAGCTGCCCGGGACAGGGGAACGAGCAGTACTTC. Its translation: CSCPGQGNEQYF. The chain is built from TRBV29-1 and TRBJ2-7, with 10 bases fitting TRBD1. CDR3 length: 12 amino acids. J was trimmed by 5 bases and V by 8 bases; bases with no gene match: 6. Germline V gives CDR1 SQVTM, CDR2 ANQGSEA.

The chain combines TRBV5-1 with TRBJ2-7; TRBD1 agrees at 11 bases. Unmatched junction bases numbered 10, after V lost 2 bases and J lost 0 bases. CDR1 is SGHRS, CDR2 YFSETQ, per germline. The CDR3 is 18 amino acids. The CDR3 DNA reads as TGCGCCAGCAGCTTCGGAGGACAGGGGGCTCCTTCCTCCTACGAGCAGTACTTC. This translates into CASSFGGQGAPSSYEQYF.

This chain connects TRBV29-1 to TRBJ2-3; no clear D gene. The V end was cut by 7 bases, the J end by 5 bases, with 7 bases between. There are 10 residues in the CDR3. The germline CDR1 and CDR2 sequences are SQVTM and ANQGSEA. As DNA, the CDR3 is TGCAGCGCCCTAATAGATACGCAGTATTTT. This gives the protein CSALIDTQYF.

The CDR3 bases are TGTGCCATCGACAGAGTTCCCTATGGCTACACCTTC. Translated: CAIDRVPYGYTF. The rearrangement joins TRBV2 to TRBJ1-2; tentative D call: TRBD1 (5 bases). V was cut by 10 bases and J by 4 bases, with 13 bases left in between. This CDR3 region has 12 residues. Germline assignment: CDR1 SNHLY and CDR2 FYNNEI.

The chain carries TRBV2 and TRBJ2-7, with D possibly matching TRBD1 (6 bases). CDR1 is SNHLY, CDR2 FYNNEI, per germline. CDR3 size: 14 residues. V dropped 3 bases and J dropped 2 bases, with 11 bases sitting between them. The CDR3 DNA sequence: TGTGCCAGCAGTGACAGGGACATGACCTACGAGCAGTACTTC. Translated: CASSDRDMTYEQYF.

The chain recombines TRBV2 with TRBJ2-1; unclear D gene. The CDR3 runs 13 residues. V lost 1 base to trimming and J lost 5 bases, with 6 bases between them. The germline V gene encodes CDR1 SNHLY and CDR2 FYNNEI. The DNA of the CDR3 is TGTGCCAGCAGTGAAGAGACACACAATGAGCAGTTCTTC. This codes for CASSEETHNEQFF.

The chain combines TRBV2 with TRBJ1-3; TRBD1 might be the D (5 bases). The V gene's germline CDR1 is SNHLY and CDR2 FYNNEI. V was trimmed by 6 bases and J by 4 bases, leaving 10 bases between them. The CDR3 spans 13 residues. The DNA of the CDR3 is TGTGCCAGCAGCCCGGAGGGGGGAAACACCATATATTTT. This gives the protein CASSPEGGNTIYF.

The chain combines TRBV11-2 with TRBJ2-1; possible D gene TRBD1, 6 bases. Looked up from germline, CDR1 is SGHAT and CDR2 is FQNNGV. Trimming removed 6 bases from V and 4 bases from J, with 10 bases in between. This CDR3 is 13 amino acids long. As DNA, the CDR3 is TGTGCCAGCAGTAGGGGGAATTACAATGAGCAGTTCTTC. Its protein is CASSRGNYNEQFF.